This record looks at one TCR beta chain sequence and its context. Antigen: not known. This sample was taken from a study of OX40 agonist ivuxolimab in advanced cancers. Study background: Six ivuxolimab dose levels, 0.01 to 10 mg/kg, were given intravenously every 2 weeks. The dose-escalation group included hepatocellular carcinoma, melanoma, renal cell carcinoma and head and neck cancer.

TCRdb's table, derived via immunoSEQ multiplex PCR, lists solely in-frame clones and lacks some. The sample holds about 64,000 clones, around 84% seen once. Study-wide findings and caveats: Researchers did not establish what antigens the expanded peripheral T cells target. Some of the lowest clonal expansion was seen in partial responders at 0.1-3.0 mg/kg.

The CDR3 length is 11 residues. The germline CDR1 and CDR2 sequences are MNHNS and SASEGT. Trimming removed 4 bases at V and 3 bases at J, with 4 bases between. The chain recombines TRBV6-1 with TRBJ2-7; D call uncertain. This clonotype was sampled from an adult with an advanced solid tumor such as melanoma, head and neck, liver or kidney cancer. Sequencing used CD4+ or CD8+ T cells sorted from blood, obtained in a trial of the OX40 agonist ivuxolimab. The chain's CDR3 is CASSVGYEQYF. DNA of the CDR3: TGTGCCAGCAGTGTCGGCTACGAGCAGTACTTC.